Each of the 20 T cell receptor beta chains below was sequenced from the same sample in a study of blood T cells in healthy people across ages (dated by TCRdb to the mid-2010s). The method behind the library was 5' RACE. TCRdb shows the sequencer as Illumina HiSeq 2500. A second PCR of roughly 7 to 11 cycles was performed with a sample-barcoded 5' primer and a J-beta primer mix. TCRdb applied fastp at Q25 and MiXCR to the public reads, then kept only in-frame beta chains. Records with the same CDR3 protein are collapsed into one entry carrying the most frequent genes and DNA. The sample table holds fewer than 750,000 distinct CDR3 sequences, of which roughly half were seen once. Clones ranked in the top ten supply 13% of the sample. The sample consisted of blood. The receptor source for this set is a woman over 75 in good health.

Concerning this clonotype itself: A much larger clone lies one base from this, so it may be a read error. The rearrangement joins TRBV5-1 to TRBJ2-1; 8 bases match TRBD2. Trimming cost V 4 bases and J 13 bases; bases outside gene matches: 13. Germline CDR1 and CDR2: SGHRS and YFSETQ. The CDR3 totals 14 residues. CDR3 amino acids: CASSKTTSEETQFF. The CDR3 DNA is TGCGCCAGCAGCAAAACGACTAGCGAGGAGACCCAGTTCTTC.

The chain combines TRBV25-1 with TRBJ1-1; the match to TRBD1 covers 8 bases. V shed 4 bases, J shed 1 base, and the junction held 5 bases outside the gene matches. This CDR3 is built from 15 residues. The germline V gene has CDR1 MGHDK and CDR2 SYGVNS. CDR3 protein: CASSGQGARNTEAFF. CDR3 coding DNA: TGTGCCAGCAGTGGTCAGGGGGCGCGGAACACTGAAGCTTTCTTT.

Note on this clonotype: This may stem from a read error, because a much larger clone lies one nucleotide away. The chain links TRBV12-3 or TRBV12-4 to TRBJ2-7; possibly TRBD2 for D (5 bases). V lost 2 bases to trimming and J lost 4 bases, with 15 bases between them. CDR3 length: 15 residues. The CDR3 region is CASSLRPRGPYEQYF. In DNA, the CDR3 is TGTGCCAGCAGTTTACGTCCGAGAGGGCCTTACGAGCAGTACTTC.

This clonotype was recorded many times. The chain uses TRBV11-1 and TRBJ2-1, with 7 bases matching TRBD1. The germline V gene has CDR1 SGHAT and CDR2 FQDESV (reference sequence). The trim removed 4 bases at V and 8 bases at J, leaving 11 bases unmatched. CDR3 length: 15 residues. CDR3 loop: CASSSDRYQGDEQFF. For the CDR3, the DNA is TGTGCCAGCAGCTCGGACAGGTACCAGGGGGATGAGCAGTTCTTC.

This sequence joins TRBV6-1 and TRBJ2-1; D might be TRBD1 (5 bases). This CDR3 is built from 17 residues. The V gene lost 5 bases and the J gene lost 0 bases, with 17 bases spanning the gap. Germline CDR1 MNHNS, CDR2 SASEGT. The CDR3 DNA reads TGTGCCAGCAGTACCAGACAGAAACCTAGCTCCTACAATGAGCAGTTCTTC. Its translation: CASSTRQKPSSYNEQFF.

In its sample, this clonotype was seen a few times. The chain carries TRBV5-1 and TRBJ2-4, with a weak D call TRBD2 (6 bases). This CDR3 has 15 residues. Trimming left V 3 bases short and J 0 bases short, with 10 bases between. Germline CDR1 SGHRS, CDR2 YFSETQ. DNA of the CDR3: TGCGCCAGCAGCTCGGGACTTGGAGCCAAAAACATTCAGTACTTC. As protein: CASSSGLGAKNIQYF.

This clonotype was seen a handful of times. The gene calls are TRBV6-5 and TRBJ1-3; unclear D gene. CDR1 and CDR2 from the germline V gene are MNHEY and SVGAGI. The CDR3 loop spans 14 amino acids. The V end was cut by 4 bases, the J end by 2 bases, with 9 bases between. The CDR3 reads CASSSPRAGNTIYF. As DNA, the CDR3 is TGTGCCAGCAGTTCGCCGAGGGCTGGAAACACCATATATTTT.

This clonotype was seen at least ten times. The chain combines TRBV15 with TRBJ2-7; D is perhaps TRBD2 (6 bases). The germline V gene has CDR1 LNHNV and CDR2 YYDKDF (reference sequence). The CDR3 is made up of 14 amino acids. V lost 6 bases and J lost 0, with 12 bases in between. CDR3 in DNA: TGTGCCACCAGAAAGGGAGGTCCCTCCTACGAGCAGTACTTC. It codes for CATRKGGPSYEQYF.

This clonotype was picked up a small number of times. The CDR3 sequence: CSARNSGRLNEQFF. The CDR3, as DNA: TGCAGTGCTAGAAATAGCGGGAGACTAAATGAGCAGTTCTTC. This chain links TRBV20-1 with TRBJ2-1; 9 bases are a match to TRBD2. Looked up from germline, CDR1 is DFQATT and CDR2 is SNEGSKA (reference sequence). After removal of 2 bases from V and 7 bases from J, the junction contained 6 bases not matched to a gene. This CDR3 has 14 amino acids.

This clonotype was observed a handful of times. CDR3 nucleotide sequence: TGTGCCAGCAGCCGGGCTTCACTGCACTCCTACGAGCAGTACTTC. Translation: CASSRASLHSYEQYF. The chain has TRBV28 and TRBJ2-7; D gene ambiguous. Per germline, CDR1 MDHEN and CDR2 SYDVKM. Trimming removed 6 bases at V and 0 bases at J, with 15 bases between. The CDR3 has 15 amino acids.

This clonotype was observed many times. The CDR3 DNA reads TGCAGGGGACAGGGGAATGAGCAGTTCTTC. Amino acids: CRGQGNEQFF. The rearrangement joins TRBV20-1 to TRBJ2-1, with 10 positions matching TRBD1. CDR3 length: 10 amino acids. Looked up from germline, CDR1 is DFQATT and CDR2 is SNEGSKA (reference sequence).

This clonotype was seen ten or more times. V usage is TRBV5-1 and J usage is TRBJ1-1, with D perhaps TRBD1 (6 bases). The CDR3 is 15 residues long. Germline lookup yields CDR1 SGHRS and CDR2 YFSETQ. Trimming left V 3 bases short and J 7 bases short, with 19 bases between. CDR3 in amino acids: CASSWVQGSKSEAFF. The CDR3 nucleotides read TGCGCCAGCAGCTGGGTACAGGGATCGAAAAGTGAAGCTTTCTTT.

The chain links TRBV12-3 or TRBV12-4 to TRBJ2-3, with 9 positions matching TRBD2. This CDR3 has 15 residues. V trimming: 2 bases; J trimming: 1 base; junction bases outside the gene matches: 1. CDR3 coding DNA: TGTGCCAGCAGTTTATCTAGCGGGGGCACAGATACGCAGTATTTT. It specifies CASSLSSGGTDTQYF.

With respect to this clonotype: A read error may account for a junction end that differs from germline. This chain connects TRBV29-1 to TRBJ2-1; 9 positions match TRBD1. The CDR3 runs to 13 residues. Germline V gene sequence: CDR1 SQVTM, CDR2 ANQGSEA. CDR3 in DNA: TGCAGCGTTGGGGACAGGGCGTACAATGAGCGGTTCTTC. Translation: CSVGDRAYNERFF.

V and J are TRBV20-1 and TRBJ2-3; TRBD1 matches at 8 bases. This CDR3 has 16 residues. The V gene's germline CDR1 is DFQATT and CDR2 SNEGSKA (reference sequence). Losses at the gene ends were 6 bases for V and 0 bases for J; bases not matched to a gene: 11. The CDR3 DNA reads TGCAGTGCGAGAAACAGGGGGTTATTTAGCACAGATACGCAGTATTTT. This translates into CSARNRGLFSTDTQYF.

V usage is TRBV4-2 and J usage is TRBJ2-7; D assignment may be TRBD1 or TRBD2 (5 bases each). V was trimmed by 5 bases and J by 5 bases, leaving 16 bases between them. This CDR3 region has 14 residues. CDR1 LGHNA and CDR2 YNFKEQ come from the germline V gene. CDR3 in DNA: TGTGCCAGCAGCGGCACCGGGACGGTCCACGAGCAGTACTTC. Translating it yields CASSGTGTVHEQYF.

As concerns this clonotype: Since a much larger clone is just one base distant, this may be a read error. V and J are TRBV7-9 and TRBJ2-1; D gene unclear. Looked up from germline, CDR1 is SEHNR and CDR2 is FQNEAQ (reference sequence). Trimming cost V 1 base and J 12 bases, with 19 bases left between them. The CDR3 is 15 amino acids. The CDR3 protein is CASSLVLGSGYGQFF. Written as DNA, the CDR3 is TGTGCCAGCAGCTTAGTTCTGGGTTCGGGCTATGGGCAGTTCTTC.

This clonotype was detected many times. V and J are TRBV2 and TRBJ1-5, with a weak D call TRBD1 (5 bases). The V end lost 1 base, the J end lost 2 bases, and 6 bases lay between the germline ends. This CDR3 region has 14 residues. CDR1 is SNHLY and CDR2 is FYNNEI in the germline V gene. CDR3 nucleotide sequence: TGTGCCAGCAGTGAAGGACAGCGCAATCAGCCCCAGCATTTT. It is translated as CASSEGQRNQPQHF.

About this clonotype itself: A much larger clone differs by one base, so this may be a read error. Since no conserved phenylalanine or tryptophan closes the CDR3, a read error is the likely cause. The chain is built from TRBV18 and TRBJ2-5; possible D gene TRBD1, 6 bases. Germline assignment: CDR1 KGHSH and CDR2 LQKENI. Trimming took off 0 bases at V and 4 bases at J, with 15 bases between the two ends. The CDR3 spans 16 residues. The CDR3, as DNA: TGTGCCAGCTCACCACCGGAGAGGGGGTTTAGAGAGACCCAGTACCTC. Amino acids: CASSPPERGFRETQYL.

The CDR3 region has the DNA TGTGCCAGCAGTTTATGGCAGAACTATGGCTACACCTTC. As protein: CASSLWQNYGYTF. V gene TRBV12-3 or TRBV12-4 combines with J gene TRBJ1-2; D ambiguous. V was cut by 2 bases and J by 2 bases, with 6 bases left in between. This CDR3 is built from 13 residues.